The 15 T cell receptor beta chains below come from one sample, sequenced in a study of blood T cell repertoires in COVID-19. Some clones are missing from TCRdb's copy, which holds only in-frame ones; the method was immunoSEQ multiplex PCR. The profile shows 160,000 or so clones, around 89% of them singletons. The sequencing sample was made of peripheral blood. The receptors were sampled from a woman aged 40 to 49 with acute or convalescent COVID-19.

This rearrangement joins TRBV5-1 to TRBJ2-7; 12 positions agree with TRBD1. The CDR3 covers 15 residues. CDR1 and CDR2 from the germline V gene are SGHRS and YFSETQ. V shed 4 bases and J 7 bases; nucleotides not matched to a gene: 9. In DNA form, the CDR3 reads TGCGCCAGCAGCGAACCGGGACAGGGGGCCAAGGAGCAGTACTTC. It specifies CASSEPGQGAKEQYF. Using reference TRBV5-1 and TRBJ2-7 for the parts outside the CDR3, the full variable domain is KAGVTQTPRYLIKTRGQQVTLSCSPISGHRSVSWYQQTPGQGLQFLFEYFSETQRNKGNFPGRFSGRQFSNSRSEMNVSTLELGDSALYLCASSEPGQGAKEQYFGPGTRLTVT.

The V gene is TRBV27, the J gene TRBJ1-5; 8 bases fit TRBD1. This CDR3 is 14 amino acids long. Germline assignment: CDR1 MNHEY and CDR2 SMNVEV (reference sequence). After removal of 6 bases from V and 4 bases from J, the junction contained 5 bases not matched to a gene. CDR3 region: CASSQTGDNQPQHF. The CDR3 DNA reads TGTGCCAGCAGCCAGACAGGGGATAATCAGCCCCAGCATTTT.

This clone was detected only once. The V gene is TRBV27, the J gene TRBJ2-7; TRBD1 matches at 10 bases. Germline trimming cut 2 bases from V and 7 bases from J; bases unmatched to any gene: 5. Germline CDR1 is MNHEY and CDR2 is SMNVEV (reference sequence). The CDR3 extends over 14 amino acids. CDR3 in amino acids: CASSLPGQGWEQYF. DNA for the CDR3: TGTGCCAGCAGTTTACCGGGACAGGGGTGGGAGCAGTACTTC.

This sequence joins TRBV5-5 and TRBJ1-5; 10 bases are a match to TRBD1. The V segment lost 1 base and the J segment 9 bases; nucleotides outside the gene matches: 13. CDR3 length equals 17 residues. The germline V gene has CDR1 SGHKS and CDR2 YYEKEE (reference sequence). CDR3 in amino acids: CASSLRTGTGVLMPQHF. The CDR3 region has the DNA TGTGCCAGCAGCTTGCGAACAGGGACAGGGGTACTAATGCCCCAGCATTTT.

The chain joins TRBV18 to TRBJ2-3; D is unresolved. V shed 4 bases and J shed 1 base, with 9 bases lying between them. CDR3 length: 14 amino acids. CDR1 KGHSH and CDR2 LQKENI come from the germline V gene. CDR3: CASSLSFGTDTQYF. CDR3 in DNA: TGTGCCAGCTCACTTAGCTTTGGCACAGATACGCAGTATTTT.

The chain carries TRBV11-3 and TRBJ2-3, with TRBD2 matching 10 bases. The J segment lost 2 bases and the V segment lost 1 base, leaving 9 bases of the junction unmatched. The germline V gene has CDR1 SGHNT and CDR2 YENEEA. This CDR3 is built from 18 residues. CDR3 protein: CASSLVLKRGGYTDTQYF. In DNA form, the CDR3 reads TGTGCCAGCAGCTTAGTCCTAAAGCGGGGGGGATACACAGATACGCAGTATTTT. The full variable domain, its missing parts supplied by reference TRBV11-3 and TRBJ2-3, is EAGVVQSPRYKIIEKKQPVAFWCNPISGHNTLYWYLQNLGQGPELLIRYENEEAVDDSQLPKDRFSAERLKGVDSTLKIQPAELGDSAVYLCASSLVLKRGGYTDTQYFGPGTRLTVL.

This chain joins TRBV6-6 and TRBJ2-7, with D perhaps TRBD2 (5 bases). The CDR3 has 15 residues. V was trimmed by 6 bases and J by 7 bases, leaving 22 bases between them. The germline CDR1 and CDR2 sequences are MNHNY and SVGAGI (reference sequence). CDR3 loop: CASSSSGSGVSEQYF. DNA of the CDR3: TGTGCCAGCAGCTCTTCTGGGAGTGGGGTGTCGGAGCAGTACTTC.

This clone was counted a single time. The chain recombines TRBV4-1 with TRBJ2-7; no definite D call. Germline CDR1 and CDR2: MGHRA and YSYEKL. This CDR3 has 13 residues. V was pared by 0 bases and J by 2 bases, with 5 bases between. CDR3 in amino acids: CASSQDRAYEQYF. In nucleotides, the CDR3 is TGCGCCAGCAGCCAAGACCGGGCCTACGAGCAGTACTTC.

CDR3 coding DNA: TGTGCCAGCAGTTACCGGGAGGGCCTCTACAATGAGCAGTTCTTC. Its translation is CASSYREGLYNEQFF. This chain connects TRBV6-5 to TRBJ2-1; 8 nucleotides line up with TRBD2. Unmatched junction bases numbered 3, after V lost 2 bases and J lost 3 bases. Germline V gene sequence: CDR1 MNHEY, CDR2 SVGAGI. The CDR3 runs 15 residues.

CDR3 nucleotide sequence: TGTGCCAGCAGCCCCCTACATGAGCAGTTCTTC. Amino acid sequence: CASSPLHEQFF. The chain uses TRBV11-3 and TRBJ2-1; D remains ambiguous. V was shortened by 5 bases and J by 8 bases, with 7 bases between the two germline ends. Germline CDR1 is SGHNT and CDR2 is YENEEA. The CDR3 contains 11 residues.

V gene TRBV7-9 combines with J gene TRBJ2-2; D might be TRBD1 (5 bases). Per the germline V gene, CDR1 is SEHNR and CDR2 is FQNEAQ (reference sequence). This CDR3 comprises 14 residues. Trimming took 0 bases from V and 3 from J, leaving 5 bases between them. CDR3 coding DNA: TGTGCCAGCAGCTTAGCAGGGGACACCGGGGAGCTGTTTTTT. As protein: CASSLAGDTGELFF.

The V and J genes are TRBV27 and TRBJ2-7; 13 bases fit TRBD2. The germline V gene encodes CDR1 MNHEY and CDR2 SMNVEV (reference sequence). V lost 3 bases, J lost 4 bases, and 0 bases stayed unmatched. CDR3 size: 14 residues. Written as DNA, the CDR3 is TGTGCCAGCAGTTTGACTAGCGGGAGGTACGAGCAGTACTTC. Its protein product is CASSLTSGRYEQYF.

This clone was observed a single time. The chain combines TRBV5-5 with TRBJ2-5; the D gene is possibly TRBD2 (6 bases). This CDR3 comprises 14 residues. V shed 5 bases and J shed 1 base, with 12 bases lying between them. Germline CDR1 reads SGHKS; CDR2 reads YYEKEE (reference sequence). CDR3 residues: CASRTGTPQETQYF. The CDR3 nucleotides read TGTGCCAGCAGAACCGGGACTCCCCAAGAGACCCAGTACTTC. Combining the CDR3 with reference TRBV5-5 and TRBJ2-5 gives the whole variable domain DAGVTQSPTHLIKTRGQQVTLRCSPISGHKSVSWYQQVLGQGPQFIFQYYEKEERGRGNFPDRFSARQFPNYSSELNVNALLLGDSALYLCASRTGTPQETQYFGPGTRLLVL.

The rearrangement links TRBV28 to TRBJ1-2, with unresolved D. This CDR3 has 13 residues. Per germline, CDR1 MDHEN and CDR2 SYDVKM. The V gene lost 1 base and the J gene lost 5 bases, with 8 bases spanning the gap. DNA for the CDR3: TGTGCCAGCAGTTTATTTCGCAGATATGGCTACACCTTC. Its translation is CASSLFRRYGYTF.

V usage is TRBV6-6 and J usage is TRBJ1-5; D possibly corresponds to TRBD1 (5 bases). V gave up 0 bases and J gave up 2 bases, with 11 bases separating them. The CDR3 spans 16 residues. The germline V gene has CDR1 MNHNY and CDR2 SVGAGI (reference sequence). CDR3 amino acids: CASSYSYTGGNQPQHF. CDR3 sequence (DNA): TGTGCCAGCAGTTACTCGTACACGGGGGGCAATCAGCCCCAGCATTTT.